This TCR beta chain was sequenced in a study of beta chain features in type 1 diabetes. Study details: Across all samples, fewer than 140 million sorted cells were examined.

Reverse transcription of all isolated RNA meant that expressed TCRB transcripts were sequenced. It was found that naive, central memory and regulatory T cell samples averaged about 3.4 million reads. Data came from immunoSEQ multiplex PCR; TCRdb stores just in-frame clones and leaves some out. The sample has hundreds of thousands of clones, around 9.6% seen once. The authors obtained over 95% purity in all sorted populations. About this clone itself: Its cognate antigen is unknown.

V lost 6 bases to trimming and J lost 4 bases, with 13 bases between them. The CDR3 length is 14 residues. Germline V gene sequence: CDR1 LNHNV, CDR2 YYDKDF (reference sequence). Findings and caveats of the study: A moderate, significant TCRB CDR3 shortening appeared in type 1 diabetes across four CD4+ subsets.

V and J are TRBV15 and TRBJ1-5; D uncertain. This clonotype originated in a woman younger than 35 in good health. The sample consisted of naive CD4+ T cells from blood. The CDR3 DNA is TGTGCCACCAGAGATGCGGCTCCTAATCAGCCCCAGCATTTT. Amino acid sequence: CATRDAAPNQPQHF.